The following is a T cell receptor (beta chain) sequence with its context. The data stem from a study of blood T cell repertoires in COVID-19. Study-wide background: Sites in the United States, Italy and Spain provided acute and convalescent COVID-19 samples.

The V segment lost 6 bases and the J segment 0 bases; nucleotides outside the gene matches: 4. The CDR3 sequence is 16 residues long. Germline CDR1 and CDR2: ENHRY and SYGVKD. Using immunoSEQ multiplex PCR, the repertoire was profiled, and TCRdb retains in-frame clones only, with some absent. The profile shows around 300,000 clones, 80% to 90% of them singletons. This receptor was identified in a woman aged 18-35 years who had recovered from COVID-19. The V gene is TRBV10-3, the J gene TRBJ2-2, with 10 bases aligning to TRBD2. Sequenced: PBMCs or T cells enriched from blood (not recorded which). DNA for the CDR3: TGTGCCATCAGCGACACTAGCGGGGCGAACACCGGGGAGCTGTTTTTT. Amino acid sequence: CAISDTSGANTGELFF.